The 18 T cell receptor beta chains listed next were all sequenced from one sample in a study of cytomegalovirus exposure and HLA in healthy donors. Amplification used 60 Vbeta primers and 13 Jbeta primers. Here immunoSEQ multiplex PCR was the method, and the copy in TCRdb shows in-frame clones only, minus some. The sample contains 100,000 to 150,000 clones, 80% to 90% of which appear only once. The sequencing input was PBMCs. The receptor set was obtained from a man between 45 and 60 years old in good health and CMV-seronegative.

The chain uses TRBV27 and TRBJ2-1; D is possibly TRBD2 (6 bases). Germline CDR1 MNHEY, CDR2 SMNVEV (reference sequence). The CDR3 contains 12 residues. Trimming stripped 5 bases from V and 8 bases from J, with 10 bases between. As DNA, the CDR3 is TGTGCCAGCAGTGGATGGGGGGATGAGCAGTTCTTC. Translating it yields CASSGWGDEQFF.

The chain is built from TRBV19 and TRBJ1-1, with 12 positions matching TRBD1. Unmatched junction bases numbered 12, after V lost 8 bases and J lost 5 bases. The CDR3 covers 16 residues. The germline gives CDR1 LNHDA, CDR2 SQIVND (reference sequence). CDR3 DNA: TGTGCCAGTTCACCTCTCGGGACAGGGGGCCTAACTGAAGCTTTCTTT. It specifies CASSPLGTGGLTEAFF.

V gene TRBV4-3 combines with J gene TRBJ2-5; D gene ambiguous. V lost 0 bases and J 1 base, leaving 12 bases between the germline ends. Germline values: CDR1 LGHNA, CDR2 YSLEER. The CDR3 has 16 amino acids. CDR3 bases: TGCGCCAGCAGCCAAGATCGGATCAGGATCCAAGAGACCCAGTACTTC. Amino acids: CASSQDRIRIQETQYF.

The chain uses TRBV4-1 and TRBJ1-5; 7 bases are shared with TRBD1. V dropped 3 bases and J dropped 2; count of bases not matched to a gene: 16. Germline CDR1 reads MGHRA; CDR2 reads YSYEKL. The CDR3 extends over 19 amino acids. DNA of the CDR3: TGCGCCAGCAGCCATTCGTTAATCAAAGGGGGCAGGGGCAATCAGCCCCAGCATTTT. Its protein product is CASSHSLIKGGRGNQPQHF.

The chain carries TRBV6-1 and TRBJ1-3; D is unresolved. Per the germline V gene, CDR1 is MNHNS and CDR2 is SASEGT. Trimming stripped 6 bases from V and 0 bases from J, with 9 bases between. This CDR3 comprises 14 residues. The chain's CDR3 is CASSLSDSGNTIYF. The CDR3 bases are TGTGCCAGCAGCCTATCTGACTCTGGAAACACCATATATTTT.

The chain is built from TRBV28 and TRBJ2-7; no definite D call. Deletions cut 5 bases from V and 1 base from J, with 9 bases between. Germline V gene lookup returns CDR1 MDHEN and CDR2 SYDVKM. The length of the CDR3 is 13 residues. The CDR3 DNA reads TGTGCCAGCAGTGGTCAGGTATCCTACGAGCAGTACTTC. It codes for CASSGQVSYEQYF.

The rearrangement joins TRBV6-5 to TRBJ2-1; a weak D match, TRBD1 (7 bases). The CDR3 runs to 15 residues. Deletions cut 7 bases from V and 0 bases from J, with 13 bases between. The germline gives CDR1 MNHEY, CDR2 SVGAGI. The CDR3 sequence: CASTARGASYNEQFF. The CDR3 bases are TGTGCCAGCACCGCCAGGGGGGCCTCCTACAATGAGCAGTTCTTC.

The chain employs TRBV9 and TRBJ1-1; D might be TRBD1 (6 bases). V lost 4 bases and J 2 bases, leaving 15 bases between the germline ends. This CDR3 is built from 15 residues. The germline V gene has CDR1 SGDLS and CDR2 YYNGEE. The CDR3 here is CASSTPGTPNTEAFF. CDR3 in DNA: TGTGCCAGCAGCACCCCCGGGACACCAAACACTGAAGCTTTCTTT.

The chain links TRBV4-2 to TRBJ2-5; 7 nucleotides align to TRBD1. V lost 1 base, J lost 1 base, and 3 bases stayed unmatched. The CDR3 has 15 amino acids. CDR1 is LGHNA, CDR2 YNFKEQ, per germline. The CDR3 loop is CASSQVRDSQETQYF. The DNA for the CDR3 is TGTGCCAGCAGCCAAGTTCGGGACAGCCAAGAGACCCAGTACTTC.

The gene calls are TRBV4-1 and TRBJ2-5; 9 bases fit TRBD1. The J call could be wrong; TRBJ2-7 is a better fit for the DNA end. CDR1 is MGHRA and CDR2 is YSYEKL in the germline V gene. The CDR3 totals 16 residues. The CDR3 sequence: CASSHFFRDRAYEQYF. In DNA form, the CDR3 reads TGCGCCAGCAGCCACTTTTTCCGGGACAGGGCTTACGAGCAGTACTTC.

This rearrangement joins TRBV30 to TRBJ2-5, with 11 nucleotides matching TRBD2. Trimming took 0 bases from V and 6 from J; bases not matched to a gene: 9. Germline loops: CDR1 GTSNPN, CDR2 SVGIG (reference sequence). The CDR3 totals 16 residues. The CDR3 DNA is TGTGCCTGGAGTGTAAGGGGTAGCGGGGGGGGCAAGACCCAGTACTTC. Translated: CAWSVRGSGGGKTQYF.

Only one count was recorded for this clone. The chain couples TRBV6-1 to TRBJ2-1; D ambiguous. Germline lookup yields CDR1 MNHNS and CDR2 SASEGT. CDR3 size: 16 residues. V lost 4 bases, J lost 0 bases, and 13 bases lay in between. CDR3: CASSVNSASSYNEQFF. DNA for the CDR3: TGTGCCAGCAGTGTAAATTCAGCGAGCTCCTACAATGAGCAGTTCTTC.

The V call is TRBV4-2, the J call TRBJ2-1; D might be TRBD2 (6 bases). Germline V lookup: CDR1 LGHNA, CDR2 YNFKEQ. V gave up 0 bases and J gave up 12 bases, with 15 bases separating them. The CDR3 covers 14 residues. DNA of the CDR3: TGTGCCAGCAGCCAAGATCCGGGGGTGCGGGGGCAGTTCTTC. Translated, it gives CASSQDPGVRGQFF.

This chain links TRBV27 with TRBJ2-7, with 9 bases matching TRBD1. The CDR3 has 15 amino acids. Trimming at V came to 7 bases and at J to 2 bases, leaving 9 bases not matched to a gene. Germline CDR1 reads MNHEY; CDR2 reads SMNVEV (reference sequence). CDR3 in amino acids: CASNPQGAYPYEQYF. The CDR3 bases are TGTGCCAGCAACCCACAGGGGGCTTATCCCTACGAGCAGTACTTC.

DNA of the CDR3: TGTGCCAGCAGCCCCTGGGAGGAAGCTTTCTTT. Translating it yields CASSPWEEAFF. This chain links TRBV7-9 with TRBJ1-1; D gene unclear. Germline loops: CDR1 SEHNR, CDR2 FQNEAQ (reference sequence). The germline V and J ends were trimmed by 5 bases and 8 bases, with 9 bases remaining between them. This CDR3 comprises 11 residues.

The chain combines TRBV6-1 with TRBJ2-3; D gene ambiguous. The germline CDR1 and CDR2 sequences are MNHNS and SASEGT. The CDR3 extends over 13 amino acids. The germline V and J ends were trimmed by 11 bases and 4 bases, with 16 bases remaining between them. The CDR3 nucleotides read TGTGCCGGGCTCAGTTTTCCGGCAGATACGCAGTATTTT. It codes for CAGLSFPADTQYF.

The gene calls are TRBV2 and TRBJ2-3; TRBD1 matches 9 bases. The CDR3 consists of 14 residues. V was pared by 7 bases and J by 3 bases, with 5 bases of the junction left unmatched. The germline V gene encodes CDR1 SNHLY and CDR2 FYNNEI. The CDR3 here is CASKDRGETDTQYF. The CDR3 DNA reads as TGTGCCAGCAAAGACAGGGGGGAGACAGATACGCAGTATTTT.

The chain carries TRBV5-1 and TRBJ1-4, with D hard to call. The V end lost 0 bases, the J end lost 0 bases, and 6 bases lay between the germline ends. Germline CDR1 SGHRS, CDR2 YFSETQ. This CDR3 is 15 amino acids long. The CDR3 nucleotides are TGCGCCAGCAGCTTGGGGACTGCAACTAATGAAAAACTGTTTTTT. Amino acid sequence: CASSLGTATNEKLFF.